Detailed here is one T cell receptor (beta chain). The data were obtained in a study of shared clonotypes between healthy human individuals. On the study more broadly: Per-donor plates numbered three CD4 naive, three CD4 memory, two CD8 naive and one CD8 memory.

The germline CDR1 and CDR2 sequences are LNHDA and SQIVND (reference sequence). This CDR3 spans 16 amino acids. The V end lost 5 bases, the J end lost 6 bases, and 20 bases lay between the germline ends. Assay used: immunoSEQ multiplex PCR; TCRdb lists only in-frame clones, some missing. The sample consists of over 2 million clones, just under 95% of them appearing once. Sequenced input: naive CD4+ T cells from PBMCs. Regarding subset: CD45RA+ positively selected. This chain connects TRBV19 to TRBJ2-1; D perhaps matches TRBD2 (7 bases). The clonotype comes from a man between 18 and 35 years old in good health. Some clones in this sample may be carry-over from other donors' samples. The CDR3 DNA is TGTGCCAGTAGTGCAGTAGGGGGAGGGCCGGCCAATGAGCAGTTCTTC. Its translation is CASSAVGGGPANEQFF.